The 7 T cell receptor beta chains presented below share a single source sample, sequenced in a study of blood T cell repertoires in COVID-19. TCRdb keeps only in-frame clones here, not all; method: immunoSEQ multiplex PCR. The sample yields 250,000 or so clones, 90% seen once. Sample: peripheral blood. Receptors were obtained from a woman aged 55-70 years with COVID-19, enrolled during active disease.

The chain links TRBV4-2 to TRBJ2-3, with D possibly being TRBD2 (6 bases). CDR1 is LGHNA, CDR2 YNFKEQ, per germline. The CDR3 loop spans 14 amino acids. V lost 4 bases and J 6 bases, leaving 14 bases between the germline ends. The CDR3 nucleotides read TGTGCCAGCAGCCCGACGCGGGACTTCGATACGCAGTATTTT. Amino acids: CASSPTRDFDTQYF.

As to this clone: The same CDR3 is also encoded by other DNA sequences in this sample. The gene calls are TRBV9 and TRBJ2-2; D is ambiguous. The CDR3 runs 15 residues. V lost 0 bases and J lost 0, with 6 bases in between. Per germline, CDR1 SGDLS and CDR2 YYNGEE. The CDR3 nucleotides are TGTGCCAGCAGCGTAGTCCCAGCGAACACCGGGGAGCTGTTTTTT. Residues: CASSVVPANTGELFF.

The chain joins TRBV9 to TRBJ2-7; D possibly corresponds to TRBD1 (6 bases). The germline V gene encodes CDR1 SGDLS and CDR2 YYNGEE. V was pared by 4 bases and J by 0 bases, with 11 bases between. The CDR3 runs to 14 residues. The CDR3 DNA is TGTGCCAGCAGCATAACAGGGTACTCCTACGAGCAGTACTTC. Its protein is CASSITGYSYEQYF. Variable domain in full (rest from reference TRBV9 and TRBJ2-7): DSGVTQTPKHLITATGQRVTLRCSPRSGDLSVYWYQQSLDQGLQFLIQYYNGEERAKGNILERFSAQQFPDLHSELNLSSLELGDSALYFCASSITGYSYEQYFGPGTRLTVT.

CDR3 DNA sequence: TGTGCCAGCAGTGGGCTTGGCTATGGCTACACCTTC. The encoded protein is CASSGLGYGYTF. The chain links TRBV25-1 to TRBJ1-2; D not certain. V was trimmed by 4 bases and J by 4 bases, leaving 7 bases between them. Germline-derived CDR1 and CDR2 are MGHDK and SYGVNS. The CDR3 sequence is 12 residues long.

This chain joins TRBV30 and TRBJ1-2; possible D gene TRBD1, 5 bases. The CDR3 is made up of 12 amino acids. Germline lookup yields CDR1 GTSNPN and CDR2 SVGIG (reference sequence). Trimming pared 1 base from V and 2 bases from J, leaving 5 bases between. Written as DNA, the CDR3 is TGTGCCTGGAGTGGACAGAACTATGGCTACACCTTC. Protein sequence: CAWSGQNYGYTF.

The chain joins TRBV7-2 to TRBJ2-3, with 9 bases lining up with TRBD2. The J segment lost 7 bases and the V segment lost 1 base, leaving 12 bases of the junction unmatched. The CDR3 totals 17 residues. From germline, CDR1 is SGHTA and CDR2 FQGNSA. The DNA of the CDR3 is TGTGCCAGCAGCTTAGTGGCGGTAGGCGGGGGGGCGAATACGCAGTATTTT. This encodes CASSLVAVGGGANTQYF.

This chain uses TRBV20-1 with TRBJ2-1, with D hard to call. V was pared by 6 bases and J by 7 bases, with 10 bases between. The germline CDR1 and CDR2 sequences are DFQATT and SNEGSKA (reference sequence). The CDR3 length is 11 residues. As DNA, the CDR3 is TGCAGTGCCATACAGTGGAATGAGCAGTTCTTC. Its translation: CSAIQWNEQFF.